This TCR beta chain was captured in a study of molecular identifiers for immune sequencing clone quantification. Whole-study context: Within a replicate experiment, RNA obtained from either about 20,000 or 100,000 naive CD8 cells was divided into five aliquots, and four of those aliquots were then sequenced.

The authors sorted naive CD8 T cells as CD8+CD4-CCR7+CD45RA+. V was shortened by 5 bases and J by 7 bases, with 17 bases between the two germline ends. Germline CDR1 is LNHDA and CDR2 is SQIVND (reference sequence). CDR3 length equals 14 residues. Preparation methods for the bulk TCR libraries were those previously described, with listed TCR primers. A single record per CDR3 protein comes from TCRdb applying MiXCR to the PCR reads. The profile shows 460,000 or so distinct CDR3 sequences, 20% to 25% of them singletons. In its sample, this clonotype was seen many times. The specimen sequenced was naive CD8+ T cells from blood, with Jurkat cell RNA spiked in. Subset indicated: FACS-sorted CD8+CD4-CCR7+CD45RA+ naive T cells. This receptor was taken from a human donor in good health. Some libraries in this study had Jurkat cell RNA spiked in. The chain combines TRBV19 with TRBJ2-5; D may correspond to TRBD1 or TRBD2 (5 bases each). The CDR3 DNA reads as TGTGCCAGTAGTCCCGGGACCCAGTTCGGGACCCAGTACTTC. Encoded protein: CASSPGTQFGTQYF.